The rows below give T cell receptor beta chains drawn from one sample of a study of STAT5B mutations in CD4+ large granular lymphocyte leukemia. Assay: immunoSEQ multiplex PCR; the TCRdb copy retains only in-frame clones and omits some. The table has 20,000 to 25,000 clones, 72% seen once; the top ten hold 0.65%. Source material: CD4+ T cells from blood buffy coats. These TCRs come from a human donor in good health. Both conserved end residues are part of each CDR3. The D gene is left open where the match is weak. Clone size is not always given. Where it is, it says once, few, many or a class for expanded clones.

v_gene	d_gene	abundance	j_gene	CDR3aa	CDR3nt
TRBV11-2	NA	once	TRBJ1-6	CASSFTSGKGSPLHF	TGTGCCAGCAGCTTTACCTCAGGGAAAGGTTCACCCCTCCACTTT
TRBV6-5	NA	NA	TRBJ1-1	CASSYYSYTEAFF	TGTGCCAGCAGTTACTACAGCTACACTGAAGCTTTCTTT
TRBV20-1	NA	NA	TRBJ1-2	CSATQGPGYTF	TGCAGTGCTACGCAGGGCCCTGGCTACACCTTC
TRBV5-6	TRBD2	NA	TRBJ2-7	CASSRLPGLASYEQYF	TGTGCCAGCAGCAGGCTTCCGGGACTAGCGAGCTACGAGCAGTACTTC
TRBV7-6	TRBD1	NA	TRBJ2-7	CASSLDRDSSYEQYF	TGTGCCAGCAGCTTAGACCGGGACAGCAGCTACGAGCAGTACTTC
TRBV5-4	NA	NA	TRBJ1-6	CASTRGTSGDSPLHF	TGTGCCAGCACCCGGGGCACATCCGGGGATTCACCCCTCCACTTT
TRBV2	TRBD1	NA	TRBJ2-5	CASSLGQGAETQYF	TGTGCCAGCAGCCTTGGACAGGGAGCAGAGACCCAGTACTTC
TRBV7-8	TRBD1	NA	TRBJ1-1	CASSQTGIGNTEAFF	TGTGCCAGCAGCCAGACAGGGATTGGGAACACTGAAGCTTTCTTT
TRBV7-2	NA	few	TRBJ2-7	CASSISETGVEQYF	TGTGCCAGCAGCATATCGGAGACGGGTGTGGAGCAGTACTTC
TRBV7-3	NA	NA	TRBJ1-1	CASRFGWNTEAFF	TGTGCCAGCAGGTTTGGTTGGAACACTGAAGCTTTCTTT
TRBV28	TRBD1	NA	TRBJ2-7	CASSTGQPYEQYF	TGTGCCAGCAGTACGGGACAGCCCTACGAGCAGTACTTC
TRBV28	NA	NA	TRBJ1-3	CASTLGGPGNTIYF	TGTGCCAGCACCCTCGGGGGGCCTGGAAACACCATATATTTT
TRBV28	NA	few	TRBJ1-5	CASSDTGFNQPQHF	TGTGCCAGCAGTGATACAGGGTTCAATCAGCCCCAGCATTTT
TRBV5-4	NA	NA	TRBJ2-6	CASSSGQLISGANVLTF	TGTGCCAGCAGCTCGGGACAATTGATCTCTGGGGCCAACGTCCTGACTTTC
TRBV5-6	NA	few	TRBJ1-1	CASSLVVGAQRAFF	TGTGCCAGCAGCTTGGTAGTGGGGGCGCAGAGAGCTTTCTTT
TRBV11-3	TRBD1	NA	TRBJ2-5	CASSFSRVPGQGAWETQYF	TGTGCCAGCAGCTTCAGCCGCGTACCGGGACAGGGGGCGTGGGAGACCCAGTACTTC
TRBV11-2	TRBD2	NA	TRBJ2-3	CASSLGGGSADTQYF	TGTGCCAGCAGCTTAGGCGGGGGGTCGGCAGATACGCAGTATTTT